This T cell receptor (beta chain) was identified during a study of shared clonotypes between healthy human individuals. About the research overall: Donors had three CD4 naive, three CD4 memory, two CD8 naive and one CD8 memory plate apiece.

The table lists this clone with a few counts. Germline assignment: CDR1 SGHTA and CDR2 FQGNSA. Trimming at V came to 4 bases and at J to 0 bases, leaving 3 bases not matched to a gene. The CDR3 length is 16 residues. Sequenced by immunoSEQ multiplex PCR; TCRdb stores in-frame clones only, minus some. Of millions of clones in the sample, just over 90% were seen once. The chain combines TRBV7-2 with TRBJ2-3, with 11 bases lining up with TRBD2. Input material: naive CD4+ T cells from PBMCs. The subset is: CD45RA+ positively selected. The TCR comes from a man younger than 30 in good health. Some clones in this sample may be carry-over from other donors' samples. The CDR3 loop reads CASSSGLAASTDTQYF. DNA of the CDR3: TGTGCCAGCAGCTCGGGACTAGCGGCTAGCACAGATACGCAGTATTTT.